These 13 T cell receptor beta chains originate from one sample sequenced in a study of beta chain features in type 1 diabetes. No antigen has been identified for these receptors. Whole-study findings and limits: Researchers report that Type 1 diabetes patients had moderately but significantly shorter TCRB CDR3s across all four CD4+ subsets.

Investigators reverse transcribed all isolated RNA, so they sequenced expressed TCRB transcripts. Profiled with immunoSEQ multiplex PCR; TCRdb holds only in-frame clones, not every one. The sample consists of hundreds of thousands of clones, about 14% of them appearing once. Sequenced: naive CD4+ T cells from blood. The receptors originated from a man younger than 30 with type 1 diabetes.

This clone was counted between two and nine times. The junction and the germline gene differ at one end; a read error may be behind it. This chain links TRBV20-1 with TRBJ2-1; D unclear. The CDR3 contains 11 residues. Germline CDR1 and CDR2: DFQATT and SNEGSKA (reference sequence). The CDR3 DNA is TGCAGTGCTAACGGACCCCACGGATTGGTCTTC. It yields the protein CSANGPHGLVF.

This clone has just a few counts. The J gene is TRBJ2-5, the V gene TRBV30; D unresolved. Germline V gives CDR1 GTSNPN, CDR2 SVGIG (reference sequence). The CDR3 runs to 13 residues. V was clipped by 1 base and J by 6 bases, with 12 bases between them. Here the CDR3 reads CAWSASGPKTQYF. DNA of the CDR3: TGTGCCTGGAGTGCCTCGGGCCCCAAGACCCAGTACTTC.

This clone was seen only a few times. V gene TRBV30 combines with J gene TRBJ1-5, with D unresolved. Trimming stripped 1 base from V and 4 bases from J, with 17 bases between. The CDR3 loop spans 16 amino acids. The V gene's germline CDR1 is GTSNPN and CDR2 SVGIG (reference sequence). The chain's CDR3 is CAWSGPQGFVNQPQHF. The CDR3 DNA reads TGTGCCTGGAGTGGCCCCCAAGGGTTCGTAAATCAGCCCCAGCATTTT.

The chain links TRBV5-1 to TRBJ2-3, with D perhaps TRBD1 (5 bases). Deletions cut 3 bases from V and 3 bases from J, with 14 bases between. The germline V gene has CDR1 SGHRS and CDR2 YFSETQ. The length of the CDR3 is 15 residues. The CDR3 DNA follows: TGCGCCAGCAGCTCAGAGAGGACAAATACAGATACGCAGTATTTT. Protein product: CASSSERTNTDTQYF.

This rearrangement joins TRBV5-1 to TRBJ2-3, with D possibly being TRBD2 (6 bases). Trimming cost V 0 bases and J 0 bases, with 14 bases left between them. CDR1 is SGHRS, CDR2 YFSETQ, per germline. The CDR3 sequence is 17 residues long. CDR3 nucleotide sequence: TGCGCCAGCAGCTTGGCGGCGGGGAGTCTTAGCACAGATACGCAGTATTTT. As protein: CASSLAAGSLSTDTQYF.

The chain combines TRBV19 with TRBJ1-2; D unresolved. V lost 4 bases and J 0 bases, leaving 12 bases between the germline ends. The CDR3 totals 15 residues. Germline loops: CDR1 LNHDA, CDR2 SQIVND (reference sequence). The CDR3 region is CASSTDLGANYGYTF. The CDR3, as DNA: TGTGCCAGTAGTACCGACCTGGGAGCTAACTATGGCTACACCTTC.

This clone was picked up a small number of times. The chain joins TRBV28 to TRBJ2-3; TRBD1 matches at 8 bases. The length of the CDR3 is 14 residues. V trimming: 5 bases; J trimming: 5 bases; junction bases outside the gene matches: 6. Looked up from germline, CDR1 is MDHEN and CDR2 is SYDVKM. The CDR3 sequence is CASSTRGPRDTQYF. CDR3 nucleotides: TGTGCCAGCAGTACCAGGGGGCCTAGAGATACGCAGTATTTT.

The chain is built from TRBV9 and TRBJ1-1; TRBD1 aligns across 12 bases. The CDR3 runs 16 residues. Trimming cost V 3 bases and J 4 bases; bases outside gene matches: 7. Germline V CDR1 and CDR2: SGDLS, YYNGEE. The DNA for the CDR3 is TGTGCCAGCAGCGCGAGGGACAGGGGGCCGGGCACTGAAGCTTTCTTT. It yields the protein CASSARDRGPGTEAFF. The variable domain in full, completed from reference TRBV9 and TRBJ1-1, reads DSGVTQTPKHLITATGQRVTLRCSPRSGDLSVYWYQQSLDQGLQFLIQYYNGEERAKGNILERFSAQQFPDLHSELNLSSLELGDSALYFCASSARDRGPGTEAFFGQGTRLTVV.

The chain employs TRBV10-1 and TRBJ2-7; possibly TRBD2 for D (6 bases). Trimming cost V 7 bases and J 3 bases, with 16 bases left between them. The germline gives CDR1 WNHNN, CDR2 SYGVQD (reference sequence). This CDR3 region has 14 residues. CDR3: CASTPGLRLYEQYF. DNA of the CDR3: TGCGCCAGCACCCCGGGACTCCGACTCTACGAGCAGTACTTC.

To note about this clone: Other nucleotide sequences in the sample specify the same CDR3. CDR3 in amino acids: CSVGTGGNQPQHF. The CDR3 DNA reads TGCAGCGTGGGGACAGGGGGCAATCAGCCCCAGCATTTT. J is TRBJ1-5 and V is TRBV29-1; 10 nucleotides match TRBD1. The junction had 1 base not matched to a gene; V was cut back by 6 bases and J by 2 bases. The CDR3 totals 13 residues. The germline CDR1 and CDR2 sequences are SQVTM and ANQGSEA.

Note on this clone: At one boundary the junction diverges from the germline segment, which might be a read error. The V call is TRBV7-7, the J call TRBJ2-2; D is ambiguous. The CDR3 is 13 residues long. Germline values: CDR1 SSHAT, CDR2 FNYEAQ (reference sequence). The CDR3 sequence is CASSSSNTGELFF. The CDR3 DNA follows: TGTGCTAGCAGCTCCTCTAACACCGGGGAGCTGTTTTTT. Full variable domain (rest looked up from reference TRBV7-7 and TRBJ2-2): GAGVSQSPRYKVTKRGQDVTLRCDPISSHATLYWYQQALGQGPEFLTYFNYEAQPDKSGLPSDRFSAERPEGSISTLTIQRTEQRDSAMYRCASSSSNTGELFFGEGSRLTVL.

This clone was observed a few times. The CDR3 nucleotides are TGTGCCAGCAGCTTTTTGGGGAATCAGCCCCAGCATTTT. This codes for CASSFLGNQPQHF. V usage is TRBV7-8 and J usage is TRBJ1-5; no definite D call. V dropped 3 bases and J dropped 4 bases, with 7 bases sitting between them. This CDR3 region has 13 residues. Germline loops: CDR1 SGHVS, CDR2 FQNEAQ.

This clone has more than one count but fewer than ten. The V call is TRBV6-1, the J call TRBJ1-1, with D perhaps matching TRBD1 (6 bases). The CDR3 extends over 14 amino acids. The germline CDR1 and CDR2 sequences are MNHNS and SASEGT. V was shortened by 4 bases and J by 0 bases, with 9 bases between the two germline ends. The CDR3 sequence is CASSVDRMNTEAFF. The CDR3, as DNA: TGTGCCAGCAGTGTTGACAGGATGAACACTGAAGCTTTCTTT.